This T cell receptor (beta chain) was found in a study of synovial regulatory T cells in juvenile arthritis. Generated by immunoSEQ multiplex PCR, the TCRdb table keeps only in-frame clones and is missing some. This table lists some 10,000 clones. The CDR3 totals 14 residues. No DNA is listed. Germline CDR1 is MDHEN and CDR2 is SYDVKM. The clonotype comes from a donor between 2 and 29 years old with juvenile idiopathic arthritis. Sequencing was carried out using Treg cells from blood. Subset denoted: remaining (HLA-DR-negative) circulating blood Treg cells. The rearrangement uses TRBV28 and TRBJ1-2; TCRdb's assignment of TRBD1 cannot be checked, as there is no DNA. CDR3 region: CASSLNRVLYGYTF.